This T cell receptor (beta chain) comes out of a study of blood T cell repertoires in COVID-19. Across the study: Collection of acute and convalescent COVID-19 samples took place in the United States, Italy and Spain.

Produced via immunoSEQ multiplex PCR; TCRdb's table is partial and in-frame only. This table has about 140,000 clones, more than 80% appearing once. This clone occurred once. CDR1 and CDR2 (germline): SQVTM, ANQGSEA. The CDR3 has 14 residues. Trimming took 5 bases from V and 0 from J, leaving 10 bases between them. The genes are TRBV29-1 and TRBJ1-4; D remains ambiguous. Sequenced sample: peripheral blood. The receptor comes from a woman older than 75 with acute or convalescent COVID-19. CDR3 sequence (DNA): TGCAGCGTTCGAGGCCTCCCAACTAATGAAAAACTGTTTTTT. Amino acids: CSVRGLPTNEKLFF.